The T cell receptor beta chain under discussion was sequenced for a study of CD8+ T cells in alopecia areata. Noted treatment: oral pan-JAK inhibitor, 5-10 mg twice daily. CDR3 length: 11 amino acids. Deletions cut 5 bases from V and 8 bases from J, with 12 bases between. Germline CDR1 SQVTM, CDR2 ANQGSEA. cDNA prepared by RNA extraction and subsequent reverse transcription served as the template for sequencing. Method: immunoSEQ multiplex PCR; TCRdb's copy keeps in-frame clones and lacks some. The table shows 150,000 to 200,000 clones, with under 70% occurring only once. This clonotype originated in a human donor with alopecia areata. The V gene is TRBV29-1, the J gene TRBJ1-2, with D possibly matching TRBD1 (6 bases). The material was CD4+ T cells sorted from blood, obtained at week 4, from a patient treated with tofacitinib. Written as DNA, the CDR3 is TGCAGCGTTCGTACAGGGCTCGGCTACACCTTC. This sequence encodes CSVRTGLGYTF.